The present entry profiles one T cell receptor (beta chain) with its context. Sequenced by immunoSEQ multiplex PCR; TCRdb stores in-frame clones only, minus some. Of about 210,000 clones in the sample, roughly 77% were seen once. The CDR3 covers 14 residues. Trimming shortened V by 5 bases and J by 5 bases, and 15 bases separated the two germline ends. The germline V gene encodes CDR1 SGHTA and CDR2 FQGNSA. Before being deemed recovered, Cohort 3 donors had two negative PCRs, clearance, or symptom resolution. The data were taken from a study of blood T cell repertoires in COVID-19. The chain carries TRBV7-2 and TRBJ1-2, with TRBD1 as a possible D gene (6 bases). Sequencing input: PBMCs or T cells enriched from blood (not recorded which). This clonotype was obtained from a man aged 40-50 years who had recovered from COVID-19. The CDR3 nucleotides read TGTGCCAGCAGCGTTCTATGGCAGGGGTATGGCTACACCTTC. This codes for CASSVLWQGYGYTF.